One sample yielded the 25 T cell receptor beta chains listed below, sequenced in a study of breast tumors, draining lymph nodes, adjacent tissues. Samples came from axillary lymph nodes draining the breast cancer. Each CDR3 protein gets one entry after TCRdb re-called the multiplex PCR reads with MiXCR. The sample lists about 300,000 distinct CDR3 sequences; 30% were seen once. Material: axillary lymph node tissue. These receptors originate from a female donor with breast cancer. Some clones in this sample may be carry-over from other donors' samples.

The rearrangement joins TRBV30 to TRBJ2-1; D gene unclear. The CDR3 contains 18 residues. Germline CDR1 GTSNPN, CDR2 SVGIG (reference sequence). V was shortened by 2 bases and J by 8 bases, with 28 bases between the two germline ends. The CDR3 nucleotides read TGTGCCTGGAGTTCCCCCCACTCCATGGGCCCTAGTGGAGATGAGCAGTTCTTC. Protein product: CAWSSPHSMGPSGDEQFF.

This clonotype was observed many times. The genes are TRBV19 and TRBJ2-3; maybe TRBD2 (6 bases). Germline values: CDR1 LNHDA, CDR2 SQIVND (reference sequence). Trimming pared 5 bases from V and 2 bases from J, leaving 14 bases between. The CDR3 is 15 amino acids. The CDR3 protein is CASSFSGAYTDTQYF. The CDR3 nucleotides are TGTGCCAGTAGTTTTAGCGGAGCTTACACAGATACGCAGTATTTT.

In its sample, this clonotype was seen many times. The chain has TRBV20-1 and TRBJ2-7; TRBD2 agrees at 14 bases. Germline CDR1 and CDR2: DFQATT and SNEGSKA (reference sequence). This CDR3 has 14 amino acids. V trimming: 5 bases; J trimming: 3 bases; junction bases outside the gene matches: 3. The CDR3 sequence: CSAGTSGRYYEQYF. The DNA of the CDR3 is TGCAGTGCTGGGACTAGCGGGAGATACTACGAGCAGTACTTC.

This clonotype occurred a few times. The gene calls are TRBV30 and TRBJ2-3; 8 nucleotides align to TRBD2. V was pared by 3 bases and J by 3 bases, with 2 bases of the junction left unmatched. Germline V gene sequence: CDR1 GTSNPN, CDR2 SVGIG (reference sequence). The CDR3 sequence is 13 residues long. This CDR3 reads CAWSLAGTDTQYF. In DNA, the CDR3 is TGTGCCTGGAGCCTAGCGGGTACAGATACGCAGTATTTT.

This clonotype was detected a few times. V gene TRBV5-8 combines with J gene TRBJ2-5; 9 nucleotides align to TRBD1. The CDR3 totals 14 residues. Germline V gene sequence: CDR1 SGHTS, CDR2 YDEGEE. The J segment lost 6 bases and the V segment lost 4 bases, leaving 7 bases of the junction unmatched. CDR3 nucleotide sequence: TGTGCCAGCAGCGCCACAGGGGGCCGGCAGACCCAGTACTTC. This translates into CASSATGGRQTQYF.

The chain has TRBV5-5 and TRBJ1-2; D may be TRBD1 (6 bases). CDR1 is SGHKS and CDR2 is YYEKEE in the germline V gene (reference sequence). V was trimmed by 4 bases and J by 7 bases, leaving 23 bases between them. This CDR3 is built from 16 residues. The chain's CDR3 is CASSHTLQGRVGGYTF. The DNA for the CDR3 is TGTGCCAGCAGCCACACTCTACAGGGCAGGGTAGGTGGCTACACCTTC.

The rearrangement links TRBV7-2 to TRBJ1-6; D perhaps matches TRBD1 (6 bases). The CDR3 covers 15 residues. CDR1 is SGHTA, CDR2 FQGNSA, per germline. V lost 1 base, J lost 12 bases, and 16 bases lay in between. This chain's CDR3 is CASSLGGQATEPLHF. The CDR3 coding sequence is TGTGCCAGCAGCTTAGGGGGGCAGGCCACGGAACCCCTCCACTTT.

In this sample, this clonotype turned up many times. The chain is built from TRBV11-3 and TRBJ2-3; the D gene is possibly TRBD2 (6 bases). The germline CDR1 and CDR2 sequences are SGHNT and YENEEA. Trimming shortened V by 5 bases and J by 0 bases, and 15 bases separated the two germline ends. The CDR3 has 16 amino acids. DNA for the CDR3: TGTGCCAGCAGCCCGAGGCGCGGGGCAAGCACAGATACGCAGTATTTT. Translated, it gives CASSPRRGASTDTQYF.

CDR3 coding DNA: TGTGCCAGTAGTTCCCGACCCGGTGAAGCTTTCTTT. Its protein product is CASSSRPGEAFF. This chain links TRBV19 with TRBJ1-1; D not resolved. CDR1 and CDR2 (germline): LNHDA, SQIVND (reference sequence). The CDR3 covers 12 residues. The V gene lost 5 bases and the J gene lost 7 bases, with 11 bases spanning the gap. The variable domain in full, with the rest retrieved from reference TRBV19 and TRBJ1-1, is DGGITQSPKYLFRKEGQNVTLSCEQNLNHDAMYWYRQDPGQGLRLIYYSQIVNDFQKGDIAEGYSVSREKKESFPLTVTSAQKNPTAFYLCASSSRPGEAFFGQGTRLTVV.

This clonotype was found once. The chain links TRBV28 to TRBJ2-1, with D possibly being TRBD2 (5 bases). Between the trimmed V and J ends, which lost 5 bases and 0 bases, there was a span of 11 bases. Germline V gives CDR1 MDHEN, CDR2 SYDVKM. CDR3 length equals 15 residues. The CDR3: CASSIPGSSYNEQFF. CDR3 sequence (DNA): TGTGCCAGCAGTATTCCGGGGAGCTCCTACAATGAGCAGTTCTTC.

In its sample, this clonotype was seen many times. The V call is TRBV20-1, the J call TRBJ2-1; either TRBD1 or TRBD2 may fit D (5 bases each). The CDR3 extends over 14 amino acids. V lost 6 bases and J lost 5, with 17 bases in between. In germline, CDR1 is DFQATT, CDR2 SNEGSKA (reference sequence). CDR3 protein: CSANRDEENNEQFF. CDR3 DNA: TGCAGTGCCAACCGGGACGAGGAAAACAATGAGCAGTTCTTC.

In its sample, this clonotype was seen many times. This chain links TRBV12-3 or TRBV12-4 with TRBJ1-5; possible D gene TRBD1, 5 bases. This CDR3 is built from 15 residues. V was cut by 5 bases and J by 7 bases, with 18 bases left in between. The CDR3 here is CASSARAGLRQPQHF. The CDR3 nucleotides are TGTGCCAGCAGTGCGAGGGCAGGGCTTCGACAGCCCCAGCATTTT.

There are many counts of this clonotype. At one end, the junction sequence differs from germline, possibly due to a read error. V and J are TRBV10-3 and TRBJ1-2; no firm D call. Germline V gives CDR1 ENHRY, CDR2 SYGVKD. The CDR3 contains 14 residues. The CDR3 DNA reads as TGTGCCACCAGTGAGTCCGGAGGTAACTATGGCTACACCTTC. Translation gives CATSESGGNYGYTF.

This clonotype was recorded at least ten times. The chain recombines TRBV12-3 or TRBV12-4 with TRBJ2-6; D is unclear. Trimming removed 6 bases at V and 0 bases at J, with 6 bases between. This CDR3 is built from 14 residues. As DNA, the CDR3 is TGTGCCAGCAGAAGGAACTCTGGGGCCAACGTCCTGACTTTC. Translating gives CASRRNSGANVLTF.

The table lists this clonotype with many counts. V usage is TRBV20-1 and J usage is TRBJ1-6; 7 bases are a match to TRBD1. Per germline, CDR1 DFQATT and CDR2 SNEGSKA (reference sequence). V lost 3 bases, J lost 2 bases, and 4 bases stayed unmatched. CDR3 length: 15 residues. CDR3 amino acids: CSARETGTYNSPLHF. DNA of the CDR3: TGCAGTGCTAGGGAGACAGGGACCTATAATTCACCCCTCCACTTT.

This clonotype has only one observation. The CDR3 spells CASGGEGLAGGPYEQYF. CDR3 sequence (DNA): TGTGCCAGCGGAGGGGAGGGGCTAGCGGGAGGGCCCTACGAGCAGTACTTC. The V and J genes are TRBV25-1 and TRBJ2-7, with TRBD2 matching over 12 bases. The CDR3 runs 17 residues. V lost 8 bases and J lost 2; bases outside the gene matches: 13. CDR1 and CDR2 from the germline V gene are MGHDK and SYGVNS.

This clonotype was found many times. The chain carries TRBV7-9 and TRBJ1-4; D is undetermined. CDR3 length: 14 residues. In germline, CDR1 is SEHNR, CDR2 FQNEAQ (reference sequence). V shed 1 base and J shed 4 bases, with 7 bases lying between them. The chain's CDR3 is CASSLGDYNEKLFF. Written as DNA, the CDR3 is TGTGCCAGCAGCTTAGGCGATTATAATGAAAAACTGTTTTTT.

The gene calls are TRBV20-1 and TRBJ2-5; the D gene could be TRBD1 or TRBD2 (5 bases each). V lost 3 bases, J lost 2 bases, and 13 bases lay in between. This CDR3 is built from 14 residues. Per germline, CDR1 DFQATT and CDR2 SNEGSKA (reference sequence). This CDR3 reads CSARQGSGQETQYF. The DNA for the CDR3 is TGCAGTGCTAGGCAGGGATCGGGGCAAGAGACCCAGTACTTC.

The CDR3 bases are TGTGCCAGCAGTGAACAAGGTCAGCCCCAGCATTTT. Its translation: CASSEQGQPQHF. The gene calls are TRBV6-1 and TRBJ1-5; D remains unclear. This CDR3 comprises 12 residues. Germline CDR1 MNHNS, CDR2 SASEGT. The V end lost 2 bases, the J end lost 6 bases, and 5 bases lay between the germline ends.

This clonotype was observed at least ten times. This chain uses TRBV2 with TRBJ1-2; 7 nucleotides line up with TRBD1. The CDR3 runs to 13 residues. V shed 7 bases, J shed 5 bases, and the junction held 7 bases outside the gene matches. Germline CDR1 reads SNHLY; CDR2 reads FYNNEI. As DNA, the CDR3 is TGTGCCAGCAACCGGGACAGCTCATATGGCTACACCTTC. It codes for CASNRDSSYGYTF.

This clonotype turned up a few times. A much bigger clone sits one base away, suggesting this may be a read error. The chain employs TRBV20-1 and TRBJ2-1; D unclear. The germline V gene has CDR1 DFQATT and CDR2 SNEGSKA (reference sequence). CDR3 size: 15 residues. DNA of the CDR3: TGCAGTGCTATGGTGGCGTCCAGCTCCTCCAATGAGCAGTTCTTC. As protein: CSAMVASSSSNEQFF.

Concerning this clonotype: Because the CDR3 is missing its conserved closing phenylalanine or tryptophan, this is likely a read error. The chain recombines TRBV9 with TRBJ2-7; D uncertain. Trimming removed 6 bases at V and 2 bases at J, with 9 bases between. Germline assignment: CDR1 SGDLS and CDR2 YYNGEE. The CDR3 is made up of 12 amino acids. The CDR3 sequence: CASNLTPYEQYI. The DNA of the CDR3 is TGTGCCAGCAACCTCACCCCCTACGAGCAGTACATC.

This clonotype was observed at least ten times. The chain employs TRBV7-9 and TRBJ2-2; 7 bases match TRBD1. J gave up 0 bases and V 2 bases, and 3 bases lay outside the gene matches. CDR1 is SEHNR, CDR2 FQNEAQ, per germline (reference sequence). The CDR3 runs to 16 residues. DNA of the CDR3: TGTGCCAGCAGCTTAATAGGACAGGCGAACACCGGGGAGCTGTTTTTT. Its protein is CASSLIGQANTGELFF. Using reference TRBV7-9 and TRBJ2-2 for the parts outside the CDR3, the full variable domain is DTGVSQNPRHKITKRGQNVTFRCDPISEHNRLYWYRQTLGQGPEFLTYFQNEAQLEKSRLLSDRFSAERPKGSFSTLEIQRTEQGDSAMYLCASSLIGQANTGELFFGEGSRLTVL.

On this clonotype: A single base separates this from a much larger clone, so it may be a read error. This is likely a read error, given that the CDR3 carries no conserved phenylalanine or tryptophan at its end. The chain links TRBV6-4 to TRBJ2-1; the D call may be TRBD1 or TRBD2 (5 bases each). This CDR3 is built from 14 residues. V gave up 3 bases and J gave up 5 bases, with 11 bases separating them. CDR1 and CDR2 from the germline V gene are MRHNA and SNTAGT. Here the CDR3 DNA reads TGTGCCAGCAGTGAATCCGGGGCCCACAATGAGCAGTTCTCC. This encodes CASSESGAHNEQFS.

The V and J genes are TRBV2 and TRBJ1-3; 9 bases agree with TRBD1. J gave up 2 bases and V 6 bases, and 5 bases lay outside the gene matches. This CDR3 comprises 15 residues. Germline assignment: CDR1 SNHLY and CDR2 FYNNEI. The CDR3 reads CASRGTGWTGNTIYF. The CDR3 DNA is TGTGCCAGCAGGGGGACAGGGTGGACTGGAAACACCATATATTTT.